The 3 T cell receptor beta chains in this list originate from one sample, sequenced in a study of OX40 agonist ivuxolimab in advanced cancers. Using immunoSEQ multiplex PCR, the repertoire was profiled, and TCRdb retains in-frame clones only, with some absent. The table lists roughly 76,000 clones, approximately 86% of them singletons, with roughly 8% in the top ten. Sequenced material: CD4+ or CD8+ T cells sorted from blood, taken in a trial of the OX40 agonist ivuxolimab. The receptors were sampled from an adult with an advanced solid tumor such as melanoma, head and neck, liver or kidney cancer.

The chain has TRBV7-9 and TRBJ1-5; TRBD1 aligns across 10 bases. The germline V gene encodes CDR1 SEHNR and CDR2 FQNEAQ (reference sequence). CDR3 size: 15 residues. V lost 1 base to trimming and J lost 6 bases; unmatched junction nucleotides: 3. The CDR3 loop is CASSLGDRGGQPQHF. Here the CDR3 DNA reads TGTGCCAGCAGCTTAGGGGACAGGGGTGGTCAGCCCCAGCATTTT. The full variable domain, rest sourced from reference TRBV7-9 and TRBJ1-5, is DTGVSQNPRHKITKRGQNVTFRCDPISEHNRLYWYRQTLGQGPEFLTYFQNEAQLEKSRLLSDRFSAERPKGSFSTLEIQRTEQGDSAMYLCASSLGDRGGQPQHFGDGTRLSIL.

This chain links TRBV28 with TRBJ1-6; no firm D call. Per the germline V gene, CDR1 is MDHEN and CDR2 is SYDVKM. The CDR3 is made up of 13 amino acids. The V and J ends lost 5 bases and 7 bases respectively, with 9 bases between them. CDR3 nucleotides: TGTGCCAGCAGTCTCTCACTGAATTCACCCCTCCACTTT. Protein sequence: CASSLSLNSPLHF.

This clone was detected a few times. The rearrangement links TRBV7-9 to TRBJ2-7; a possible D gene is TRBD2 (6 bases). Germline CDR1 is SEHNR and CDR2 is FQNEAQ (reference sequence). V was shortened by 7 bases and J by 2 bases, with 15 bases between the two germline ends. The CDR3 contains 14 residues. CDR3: CASNRPGLPYEQYF. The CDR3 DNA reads TGTGCCAGCAACCGTCCGGGACTTCCCTACGAGCAGTACTTC.